The 12 T cell receptor beta chains in this list originate from one sample, sequenced in a study of cytomegalovirus exposure and HLA in healthy donors (dated by TCRdb to 2017 to 2019). Library preparation used the immunoSEQ multiplex PCR assay. The multiplex PCR relied on a mix of 60 forward primers for TCR Vbeta segments and 13 reverse primers for TCR Jbeta segments. TCRdb's version of the immuneACCESS table is confined to in-frame rearrangements and falls short of the full clone set. An unresolved V gene accounts for under half of the shortfall where checked; the remainder is of unknown origin. The sample table shows tens of thousands of clones, and approximately 80% are seen once. The biggest ten clones account for under 3% of the sample. The sequencing input was PBMCs. Every receptor here comes from a woman under 40 in good health and CMV-seronegative.

The chain has TRBV5-8 and TRBJ2-6; 8 nucleotides agree with TRBD1. The germline CDR1 and CDR2 sequences are SGHTS and YDEGEE. J gave up 2 bases and V 4 bases, and 5 bases lay outside the gene matches. This CDR3 comprises 16 residues. The CDR3 nucleotides read TGTGCCAGCAGCGTGGTACAGGGGGCTGGGGCCAACGTCCTGACTTTC. Translating gives CASSVVQGAGANVLTF.

This clone was seen only a few times. This rearrangement joins TRBV5-1 to TRBJ2-7; TRBD2 agrees at 7 bases. The V and J ends lost 0 bases and 6 bases, in that order; junction bases with no gene match: 15. CDR3 length equals 17 residues. CDR1 SGHRS and CDR2 YFSETQ come from the germline V gene. As DNA, the CDR3 is TGCGCCAGCAGCTTGGGGGGGGGAACATTAAGCGTCGGCGAGCAGTACTTC. Protein: CASSLGGGTLSVGEQYF.

The chain combines TRBV25-1 with TRBJ1-1; a weak D match, TRBD1 (5 bases). Germline V gene data show CDR1 as MGHDK and CDR2 as SYGVNS. V was clipped by 6 bases and J by 7 bases, with 21 bases between them. The CDR3 is made up of 15 amino acids. CDR3: CASSLKGGLGHEAFF. The CDR3 bases are TGTGCCAGCAGCTTAAAGGGAGGGTTGGGGCATGAAGCTTTCTTT. The full variable domain, with the rest looked up from reference TRBV25-1 and TRBJ1-1, is EADIYQTPRYLVIGTGKKITLECSQTMGHDKMYWYQQDPGMELHLIHYSYGVNSTEKGDLSSESTVSRIRTEHFPLTLESARPSHTSQYLCASSLKGGLGHEAFFGQGTRLTVV.

The chain joins TRBV6-5 to TRBJ2-7; D unresolved. With 2 bases removed from V and 6 bases from J, the gap between germline ends came to 14 bases. Per germline, CDR1 MNHEY and CDR2 SVGAGI. The length of the CDR3 is 14 residues. The CDR3 spells CASSYAPGVSEQYF. The CDR3 DNA is TGTGCCAGCAGTTACGCCCCCGGAGTTTCCGAGCAGTACTTC.

The gene calls are TRBV4-3 and TRBJ1-1; 7 positions match TRBD1. V shed 4 bases, J shed 0 bases, and the junction held 5 bases outside the gene matches. Germline loops: CDR1 LGHNA, CDR2 YSLEER. This CDR3 is built from 15 residues. The CDR3 is CASSRYRGLNTEAFF. In DNA, the CDR3 is TGCGCCAGCAGCCGGTACAGGGGATTGAACACTGAAGCTTTCTTT.

The chain couples TRBV19 to TRBJ1-1; 10 positions agree with TRBD1. The CDR3 sequence is 16 residues long. From germline, CDR1 is LNHDA and CDR2 SQIVND (reference sequence). J lost 1 base, V lost 11 bases, and 13 bases had no gene match. The CDR3 loop is CAHSMRTGGENTEAFF. The CDR3 region has the DNA TGTGCCCACAGTATGAGGACAGGGGGGGAGAACACTGAAGCTTTCTTT.

The rearrangement links TRBV9 to TRBJ2-6; perhaps TRBD2 as D (5 bases). The CDR3 is made up of 14 amino acids. Trimming removed 7 bases at V and 2 bases at J, with 10 bases between. Germline values: CDR1 SGDLS, CDR2 YYNGEE. CDR3 amino acids: CASEGSTGANVLTF. CDR3 DNA sequence: TGTGCCAGCGAGGGATCGACTGGGGCCAACGTCCTGACTTTC.

The rearrangement joins TRBV6-5 to TRBJ2-5, with a possible D match to TRBD1 (6 bases). This CDR3 spans 13 amino acids. Per germline, CDR1 MNHEY and CDR2 SVGAGI. Trimming removed 5 bases at V and 7 bases at J, with 14 bases between. The CDR3 loop reads CASSTQGWGTQYF. CDR3 DNA: TGTGCCAGCAGTACCCAGGGGTGGGGGACCCAGTACTTC.

This clone was seen a few times. CDR3: CASSLGTRALRDQPQHF. CDR3 bases: TGTGCCAGCAGCTTAGGAACGAGGGCCCTGAGGGATCAGCCCCAGCATTTT. V is TRBV7-7 and J is TRBJ1-5; no firm D call. The CDR3 is made up of 17 amino acids. Per germline, CDR1 SSHAT and CDR2 FNYEAQ (reference sequence). V was pared by 1 base and J by 5 bases, with 18 bases between.

This chain connects TRBV27 to TRBJ1-1; TRBD1 is a possible D gene (6 bases). Trimming removed 8 bases at V and 4 bases at J, with 14 bases between. The CDR3 extends over 13 amino acids. CDR1 MNHEY and CDR2 SMNVEV come from the germline V gene (reference sequence). In DNA form, the CDR3 reads TGTGCCAGCTCCTCAGGGGCGGGCACTGAAGCTTTCTTT. Translating it yields CASSSGAGTEAFF.

This chain uses TRBV11-2 with TRBJ2-7; D is possibly TRBD1 (5 bases). V was cut by 5 bases and J by 4 bases, with 21 bases left in between. The CDR3 has 16 amino acids. Germline V gene sequence: CDR1 SGHAT, CDR2 FQNNGV. The CDR3: CASSDPFLGVRYEQYF. CDR3 DNA: TGTGCCAGCAGCGACCCGTTTTTAGGGGTCCGTTACGAGCAGTACTTC.

The gene calls are TRBV5-1 and TRBJ1-1; D might be TRBD1 (5 bases). Trimming pared 4 bases from V and 1 base from J, leaving 11 bases between. Germline CDR1 is SGHRS and CDR2 is YFSETQ. The CDR3 is 14 residues long. The CDR3 bases are TGCGCCAGCAGCCCAGGTAGGGGGAACACTGAAGCTTTCTTT. It is translated as CASSPGRGNTEAFF.